One sample yielded the 28 T cell receptor beta chains listed below, sequenced in a study of T-cell memory formation after mild COVID-19. TCRdb reprocessed the 5' RACE reads with MiXCR, giving one entry per CDR3 protein. The sample holds hundreds of thousands of distinct CDR3 sequences; 25% to 30% are singletons and the top ten take about 14%. Sequenced input: PBMCs or a T cell subset sorted from them (not recorded which). These receptor sequences come from an adult woman who had mild COVID-19 (a few samples of this study predate the infection). Cell type and time point are not known.

Here the CDR3 reads CSADDRLASTDTQYF. CDR3 in DNA: TGCAGTGCTGACGACAGACTAGCTAGCACAGATACGCAGTATTTT. The gene calls are TRBV20-1 and TRBJ2-3, with 7 bases matching TRBD2. The V and J ends lost 5 bases and 0 bases, in that order; junction bases with no gene match: 8. Germline CDR1 reads DFQATT; CDR2 reads SNEGSKA (reference sequence). This CDR3 is 15 amino acids long.

The chain recombines TRBV2 with TRBJ2-7; tentatively, D is TRBD1 (6 bases). CDR1 and CDR2 from the germline V gene are SNHLY and FYNNEI. The CDR3 extends over 12 amino acids. V was pared by 6 bases and J by 3 bases, with 9 bases between. CDR3 sequence reads: CASRQDSYEQYF. The CDR3 DNA reads as TGTGCCAGCAGGCAGGACAGCTACGAGCAGTACTTC.

V and J are TRBV20-1 and TRBJ2-3; D remains ambiguous. CDR3 length: 14 amino acids. V gave up 7 bases and J gave up 3 bases, with 17 bases separating them. Germline V lookup: CDR1 DFQATT, CDR2 SNEGSKA (reference sequence). The DNA for the CDR3 is TGCAGTGTCCCCGAGTATGGCGGTACAGATACGCAGTATTTT. Translation: CSVPEYGGTDTQYF.

The sample holds a few counts of this clonotype. The chain combines TRBV24-1 with TRBJ2-5; D perhaps matches TRBD1 (5 bases). Germline loops: CDR1 KGHDR, CDR2 SFDVKD. The CDR3 contains 15 residues. V was trimmed by 4 bases and J by 0 bases, leaving 11 bases between them. The CDR3 region is CATSEPGWYQETQYF. CDR3 bases: TGTGCCACCAGTGAACCAGGGTGGTACCAAGAGACCCAGTACTTC.

This clonotype has a handful of counts. V gene TRBV6-1 combines with J gene TRBJ2-7; TRBD1 aligns across 8 bases. The V segment lost 8 bases and the J segment 2 bases; nucleotides outside the gene matches: 5. The CDR3 has 13 residues. The V gene's germline CDR1 is MNHNS and CDR2 SASEGT. The CDR3 region has the DNA TGTGCCAGCGATGGACAGGGAACCTACGAGCAGTACTTC. Translated: CASDGQGTYEQYF.

The rearrangement uses TRBV5-1 and TRBJ2-1, with D possibly matching TRBD2 (7 bases). The germline V and J ends were trimmed by 0 bases and 3 bases, with 13 bases remaining between them. The germline CDR1 and CDR2 sequences are SGHRS and YFSETQ. The CDR3 totals 16 residues. The DNA for the CDR3 is TGCGCCAGCAGCTTGGTGGTGGGAGGGGGCTACAATGAGCAGTTCTTC. Translated: CASSLVVGGGYNEQFF.

The chain recombines TRBV7-8 with TRBJ2-7; no reliable D call. The CDR3 contains 12 residues. Trimming removed 1 base from V and 6 bases from J, with 7 bases in between. CDR1 and CDR2 from the germline V gene are SGHVS and FQNEAQ. The CDR3 reads CASSLVPSEQYF. CDR3 nucleotide sequence: TGTGCCAGCAGCTTAGTTCCGTCCGAGCAGTACTTC.

This clonotype is a singleton in its sample. The rearrangement joins TRBV9 to TRBJ2-3; no reliable D call. This CDR3 is built from 15 residues. Trimming took off 0 bases at V and 0 bases at J, with 8 bases between the two ends. Germline V gives CDR1 SGDLS, CDR2 YYNGEE. DNA for the CDR3: TGTGCCAGCAGCGTAGGAGAAGCAAGCACAGATACGCAGTATTTT. It is translated as CASSVGEASTDTQYF. Full variable domain (missing parts from reference TRBV9 and TRBJ2-3): DSGVTQTPKHLITATGQRVTLRCSPRSGDLSVYWYQQSLDQGLQFLIQYYNGEERAKGNILERFSAQQFPDLHSELNLSSLELGDSALYFCASSVGEASTDTQYFGPGTRLTVL.

J is TRBJ2-7 and V is TRBV20-1; 12 bases are a match to TRBD2. The CDR3 sequence is 16 residues long. V dropped 0 bases and J dropped 6; count of bases not matched to a gene: 9. CDR1 is DFQATT and CDR2 is SNEGSKA in the germline V gene (reference sequence). The CDR3 DNA sequence: TGCAGTGCTAGAGAATGGACTAGCGGGATTCTAAGCGAGCAGTACTTC. This translates into CSAREWTSGILSEQYF.

The chain joins TRBV10-3 to TRBJ1-2; 9 bases fit TRBD1. V shed 6 bases and J 0 bases; nucleotides not matched to a gene: 2. CDR3 length equals 14 residues. Germline CDR1 ENHRY, CDR2 SYGVKD. CDR3 in amino acids: CAIRGTGPNYGYTF. The DNA for the CDR3 is TGTGCCATCAGAGGGACAGGGCCTAACTATGGCTACACCTTC.

This clonotype was detected a few times. The CDR3 sequence: CASSPISGEVHIQYF. The DNA of the CDR3 is TGTGCCAGCAGCCCGATATCTGGGGAGGTGCACATTCAGTACTTC. J is TRBJ2-4 and V is TRBV7-2, with D possibly TRBD2 on 6 matching bases. The germline V and J ends were trimmed by 5 bases and 8 bases, with 19 bases remaining between them. The CDR3 contains 15 residues. Germline lookup yields CDR1 SGHTA and CDR2 FQGNSA.

In this sample, this clonotype turned up a few times. The J gene is TRBJ1-1, the V gene TRBV12-3 or TRBV12-4, with TRBD1 matching over 8 bases. Trimming removed 6 bases from V and 5 bases from J; junction bases left unmatched: 11. The CDR3 spans 15 residues. CDR3 nucleotides: TGTGCCAGCAGGACTAGAACAGGGGGTAAAACTGAAGCTTTCTTT. As protein: CASRTRTGGKTEAFF.

This clonotype was picked up a small number of times. CDR3 sequence reads: CASSLGRPNTGELFF. As DNA, the CDR3 is TGCGCCAGCAGCTTGGGCAGGCCGAACACCGGGGAGCTGTTTTTT. The chain couples TRBV5-1 to TRBJ2-2; D gene uncertain. V lost 0 bases and J 0 bases, leaving 6 bases between the germline ends. The germline V gene has CDR1 SGHRS and CDR2 YFSETQ. The CDR3 spans 15 residues.

This clonotype was seen a handful of times. The V and J genes are TRBV12-3 or TRBV12-4 and TRBJ1-5; the D is unclear. V shed 3 bases and J shed 0 bases, with 6 bases lying between them. The CDR3 spans 14 residues. CDR3 coding DNA: TGTGCCAGCAGTTTCAGGCTTAGCAATCAGCCCCAGCATTTT. It is translated as CASSFRLSNQPQHF.

In its sample, this clonotype was seen a few times. The chain links TRBV20-1 to TRBJ2-3; 11 nucleotides line up with TRBD2. Germline lookup yields CDR1 DFQATT and CDR2 SNEGSKA (reference sequence). With V trimmed by 6 bases and J by 6 bases, 11 bases remained unmatched. The CDR3 loop spans 15 amino acids. CDR3: CSAKTRLAGSDTQYF. The CDR3 DNA reads TGCAGTGCCAAGACGCGACTAGCGGGAAGTGATACGCAGTATTTT.

The V and J genes are TRBV24-1 and TRBJ1-3, with a possible D match to TRBD1 (6 bases). Trimming stripped 5 bases from V and 1 base from J, with 11 bases between. The CDR3 spans 15 residues. In germline, CDR1 is KGHDR, CDR2 SFDVKD. The CDR3 is CATSAGARSGNTIYF. The CDR3 coding sequence is TGTGCCACCAGTGCAGGGGCCAGGTCTGGAAACACCATATATTTT.

V usage is TRBV12-3 or TRBV12-4 and J usage is TRBJ2-6; possible D gene TRBD1, 6 bases. V was clipped by 3 bases and J by 0 bases, with 9 bases between them. The CDR3 is 16 residues long. The CDR3 region has the DNA TGTGCCAGCAGTTTCGACAGGAGCTCTGGGGCCAACGTCCTGACTTTC. This gives the protein CASSFDRSSGANVLTF.

The rearrangement links TRBV20-1 to TRBJ1-3, with TRBD1 as a possible D gene (6 bases). With 3 bases removed from V and 5 bases from J, the gap between germline ends came to 11 bases. The CDR3 sequence is 13 residues long. In germline, CDR1 is DFQATT, CDR2 SNEGSKA (reference sequence). CDR3: CSASHRVRNTIYF. CDR3 nucleotides: TGCAGTGCTAGTCACAGGGTTAGAAACACCATATATTTT.

The V gene is TRBV5-6, the J gene TRBJ1-1; D gene uncertain. CDR1 and CDR2 from the germline V gene are SGHDT and YYEEEE. The CDR3 covers 13 residues. Trimming stripped 3 bases from V and 9 bases from J, with 15 bases between. CDR3 coding DNA: TGTGCCAGCAGCTCTAAACAAAGAGGGAAAGCTTTCTTT. This gives the protein CASSSKQRGKAFF.

The rearrangement uses TRBV7-7 and TRBJ2-1; TRBD1 might be the D (6 bases). The V end was cut by 8 bases, the J end by 9 bases, with 17 bases between. Germline V gene lookup returns CDR1 SSHAT and CDR2 FNYEAQ (reference sequence). The length of the CDR3 is 13 residues. CDR3 region: CASSPWDKTEQFF. DNA for the CDR3: TGTGCCAGCTCGCCATGGGACAAAACTGAGCAGTTCTTC.

This clonotype was detected a few times. This chain connects TRBV21-1 to TRBJ2-7; the table's TRBD2 call for D was not verified on the DNA. TRBV21-1 represents a pseudogene. There are 16 residues in the CDR3. This CDR3 is CASSKGRAAGTYEQYF. The CDR3 bases are TGTGCCAGCAGCAAAGGCCGCGCGGCAGGGACCTACGAGCAGTACTTC.

This clonotype showed up just a few times. The V call is TRBV3-1, the J call TRBJ2-5; D ambiguous. Germline values: CDR1 LGHDT, CDR2 YNNKEL (reference sequence). The CDR3 contains 14 residues. Trimming shortened V by 1 base and J by 1 base, and 7 bases separated the two germline ends. CDR3 nucleotides: TGTGCCAGCAGCCAAGGAGGTAGCCAAGAGACCCAGTACTTC. Translated, it gives CASSQGGSQETQYF.

Only a few counts were recorded for this clonotype. V gene TRBV20-1 combines with J gene TRBJ2-2; D is unresolved. Trimming removed 0 bases at V and 5 bases at J, with 13 bases between. Germline CDR1 reads DFQATT; CDR2 reads SNEGSKA (reference sequence). CDR3 length: 15 residues. CDR3 bases: TGCAGTGCTAGAGACCCCCAGAAAGGGACCGGGGAGCTGTTTTTT. This gives the protein CSARDPQKGTGELFF.

This chain joins TRBV7-9 and TRBJ2-3; no clear D gene. The germline CDR1 and CDR2 sequences are SEHNR and FQNEAQ (reference sequence). The CDR3 runs to 15 residues. The V and J ends lost 6 bases and 0 bases respectively, with 13 bases between them. This chain's CDR3 is CASSHWTDSTDTQYF. The CDR3 coding sequence is TGTGCCAGCAGTCATTGGACGGACAGCACAGATACGCAGTATTTT.

V gene TRBV5-4 combines with J gene TRBJ2-5; TRBD1 or TRBD2 may be the D gene (7 bases each). Germline V CDR1 and CDR2: SGHNT, YYREEE (reference sequence). V lost 3 bases, J lost 0 bases, and 12 bases lay in between. The CDR3 is 15 residues long. The CDR3 sequence is CASSSGGGYQETQYF. CDR3 in DNA: TGTGCCAGCAGCTCAGGGGGGGGGTACCAAGAGACCCAGTACTTC.

The chain is built from TRBV4-1 and TRBJ1-2; TRBD1 is a possible D gene (5 bases). The V and J ends lost 1 base and 7 bases respectively, with 22 bases between them. The CDR3 is made up of 17 amino acids. CDR1 is MGHRA, CDR2 YSYEKL, per germline. This chain's CDR3 is CASSQVVTGPTRRGYTF. CDR3 bases: TGCGCCAGCAGCCAAGTGGTAACAGGCCCGACCCGCCGTGGCTACACCTTC.

This clonotype came up a few times. The rearrangement links TRBV2 to TRBJ1-5; a weak D match, TRBD1 (5 bases). The CDR3 loop spans 11 amino acids. Deletions cut 5 bases from V and 7 bases from J, with 6 bases between. Germline lookup yields CDR1 SNHLY and CDR2 FYNNEI. Written as DNA, the CDR3 is TGTGCCAGCAGTTCAGGGCAGCCCCAGCATTTT. As protein: CASSSGQPQHF.

The chain uses TRBV15 and TRBJ1-6, with D uncertain. CDR3 length equals 14 residues. V gave up 0 bases and J gave up 6 bases, with 6 bases separating them. Germline loops: CDR1 LNHNV, CDR2 YYDKDF (reference sequence). As DNA, the CDR3 is TGTGCCACCAGCAGAGATCACACTAATTCACCCCTCCACTTT. Protein product: CATSRDHTNSPLHF.